This TCR beta chain appears in the sequencing data of a study of CD8 T cells in ankylosing spondylitis. Study-wide findings and caveats: It was reported that disease-linked clones were significantly enriched in matched ankylosing spondylitis synovial fluid. Ankylosing spondylitis blood seemed to carry a telltale TCR beta motif made of about 8 highly homologous variants.

CDR1 SGHRS and CDR2 YFSETQ come from the germline V gene. The CDR3 length is 16 residues. The J segment lost 0 bases and the V segment lost 4 bases, leaving 10 bases of the junction unmatched. There are many counts of this clonotype. Its antigen is as yet unknown. With molecular barcodes, quantitative 5'-RACE was used to make the TCR beta libraries. MiXCR, applied by TCRdb to the 5' RACE reads, yields one record per CDR3 protein. The table has about 540,000 distinct CDR3 sequences, roughly 13% seen once. The chain links TRBV5-1 to TRBJ2-7; 7 bases are shared with TRBD1. The specimen sequenced was blood, either unsorted or a sorted T cell fraction (not recorded which). The TCR was taken from a male donor with ankylosing spondylitis. CDR3: CASSTRDSSFSYEQYF. DNA of the CDR3: TGCGCCAGCAGCACCCGGGACAGCTCATTCTCCTACGAGCAGTACTTC. Drawing the rest from reference TRBV5-1 and TRBJ2-7, the complete variable domain is KAGVTQTPRYLIKTRGQQVTLSCSPISGHRSVSWYQQTPGQGLQFLFEYFSETQRNKGNFPGRFSGRQFSNSRSEMNVSTLELGDSALYLCASSTRDSSFSYEQYFGPGTRLTVT.